These T cell receptor beta chains were read from a single sample in a study of blood T cell repertoires in COVID-19. Clones were read by immunoSEQ multiplex PCR, and TCRdb kept only the in-frame ones, dropping some. The sample holds approximately 170,000 clones, approximately 95% seen once. Material: peripheral blood. The receptors come from a woman aged 60-75 years with COVID-19, enrolled during active disease. Each CDR3 is given with its conserved first and last residue. The D gene is left open where the match is weak. Clone size, where shown, is once, few, many, or a class for clones that have expanded.

TRBJ1-1 . TRBV3-1/TRBV3-2 . TGTGCCAGCAGCCAAGTTTCAGGCACTGAAGCTTTCTTT CASSQVSGTEAFF
TRBJ1-6 . TRBV5-1 . TGCGCCAGCAGCCCCGATGGCAGGGTGTATAATTCACCCCTCCACTTT CASSPDGRVYNSPLHF
TRBJ1-5 . TRBV19 few TGTGCCAGTAGTAGACAGGATGGTCCCCTCAATCAGCCCCAGCATTTT CASSRQDGPLNQPQHF
TRBJ1-2 TRBD1 TRBV10-3 . TGTGCCATCCCCAGCCGCCAGGGGGCAAACTATGGCTACACCTTC CAIPSRQGANYGYTF
TRBJ2-2 TRBD2 TRBV7-2 . TGTGCCAGCAGCCTACCGGGACTAGCGGGGGATAACACCGGGGAGCTGTTTTTT CASSLPGLAGDNTGELFF
TRBJ1-2 . TRBV12-5 . TGTGCTAGTGACCAGGACAGTCCTTATGGCTACACCTTC CASDQDSPYGYTF
TRBJ1-1 . TRBV6-6 . TGTGCCAGCAGCGGCCCGGGACACCTGAACACTGAAGCTTTCTTT CASSGPGHLNTEAFF
TRBJ2-1 TRBD1 TRBV7-2 . TGTGCCAGCAGCACAAGTGTAGGGGGCAGAAATGAGCAGTTCTTC CASSTSVGGRNEQFF
TRBJ2-5 TRBD2 TRBV7-9 . TGTGCCAGCAGCTTAGAACGGGGGGTTCGGGAGACCCAGTACTTC CASSLERGVRETQYF
TRBJ2-3 TRBD2 TRBV29-1 . TGCAGCGTCGCTAGCGGGGGGGCCACAGATACGCAGTATTTT CSVASGGATDTQYF
TRBJ2-7 . TRBV7-9 . TGTGCCAGCAGCTTGAATAACAATCGCTACGAGCAGTACTTC CASSLNNNRYEQYF
TRBJ2-1 TRBD1 TRBV20-1 once TGCAGTGCTAGTCACAGGGGAAGAGAGCAGTTCTTC CSASHRGREQFF
TRBJ1-2 . TRBV6-1 . TGTGCCAGCAGTGAACAACAGATCTATGGCTACACCTTC CASSEQQIYGYTF
TRBJ2-3 TRBD2 TRBV6-2/TRBV6-3 few TGTGCCAGCAGTGATAGCGGGGGAAGAACAGATACGCAGTATTTT CASSDSGGRTDTQYF
TRBJ1-5 . TRBV19 . TGTGCCAGTAGTATACGGGGGGCGGGTCAGCCCCAGCATTTT CASSIRGAGQPQHF
TRBJ1-6 . TRBV4-3 . TGCGCCAGCAGCCAAGCGGGTTTTGGGTTTGAACCCCTCCACTTT CASSQAGFGFEPLHF
TRBJ2-7 . TRBV6-6 . TGTGCCAGCAGTTACCCGCAGGACTACGAGCAGTACTTC CASSYPQDYEQYF
TRBJ1-1 . TRBV9 . TGTGCCAGCAGCGTAGGAGGCATGAACACTGAAGCTTTCTTT CASSVGGMNTEAFF
TRBJ2-7 TRBD1 TRBV7-2 . TGTGCCAGCAGCACCCGACAGGGTCGGGAGCAGTACTTC CASSTRQGREQYF